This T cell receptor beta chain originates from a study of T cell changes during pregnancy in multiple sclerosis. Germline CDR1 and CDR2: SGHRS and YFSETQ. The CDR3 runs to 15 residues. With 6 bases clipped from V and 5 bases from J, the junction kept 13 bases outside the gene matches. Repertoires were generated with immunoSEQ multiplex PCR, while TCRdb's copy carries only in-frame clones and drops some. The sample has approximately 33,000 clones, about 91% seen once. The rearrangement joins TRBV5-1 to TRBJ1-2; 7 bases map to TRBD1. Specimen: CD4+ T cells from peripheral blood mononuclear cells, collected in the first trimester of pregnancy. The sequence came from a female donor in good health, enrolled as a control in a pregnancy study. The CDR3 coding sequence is TGCGCCAGCACCGCCTGGGGGACAGAATCTTATGGCTACACCTTC. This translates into CASTAWGTESYGYTF.